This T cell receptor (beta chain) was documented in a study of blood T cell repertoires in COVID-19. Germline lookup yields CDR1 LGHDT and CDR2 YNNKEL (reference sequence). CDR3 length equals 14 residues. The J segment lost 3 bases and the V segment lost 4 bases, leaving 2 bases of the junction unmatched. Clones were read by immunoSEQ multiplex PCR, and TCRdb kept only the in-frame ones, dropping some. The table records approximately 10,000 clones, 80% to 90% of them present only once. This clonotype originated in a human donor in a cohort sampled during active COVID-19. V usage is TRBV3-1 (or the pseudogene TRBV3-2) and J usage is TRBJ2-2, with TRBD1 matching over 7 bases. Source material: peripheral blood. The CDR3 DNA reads TGTGCCAGCAGCCGGCAGGGGGACACCGGGGAGCTGTTTTTT. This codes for CASSRQGDTGELFF.